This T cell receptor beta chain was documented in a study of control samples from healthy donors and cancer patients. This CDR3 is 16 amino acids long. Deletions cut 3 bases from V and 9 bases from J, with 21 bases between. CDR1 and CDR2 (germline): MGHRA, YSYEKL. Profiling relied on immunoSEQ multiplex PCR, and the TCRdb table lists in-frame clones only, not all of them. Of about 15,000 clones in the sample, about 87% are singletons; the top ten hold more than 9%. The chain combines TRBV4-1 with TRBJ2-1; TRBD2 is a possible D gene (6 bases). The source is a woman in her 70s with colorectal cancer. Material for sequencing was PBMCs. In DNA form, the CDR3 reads TGCGCCAGCAGCCAGCATACTAGCACCTTACTTCGTGAGCAGTTCTTC. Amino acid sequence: CASSQHTSTLLREQFF.